The 9 T cell receptor beta chains in this list originate from one sample, sequenced in a study of shared clonotypes between healthy human individuals. TCRdb keeps only in-frame clones here, not all; method: immunoSEQ multiplex PCR. The table lists about 960,000 clones, more than 75% of them singletons. The sequencing input was memory CD4+ T cells sorted from blood. Indicated subset: CD45RA-negative fraction. The receptors here all came from a man younger than 30 in good health.

The chain carries TRBV9 and TRBJ2-1; TRBD1 matches at 9 bases. The CDR3 extends over 17 amino acids. V was pared by 4 bases and J by 9 bases, with 17 bases of the junction left unmatched. Germline CDR1 and CDR2: SGDLS and YYNGEE. In DNA form, the CDR3 reads TGTGCCAGCAGCCTACAGGGGGCGATCATGGTGGCCGGTGAGCAGTTCTTC. It codes for CASSLQGAIMVAGEQFF.

The chain carries TRBV5-4 and TRBJ1-1; TRBD1 matches at 8 bases. Germline V gene lookup returns CDR1 SGHNT and CDR2 YYREEE (reference sequence). The CDR3 extends over 16 amino acids. Trimming removed 4 bases from V and 4 bases from J; junction bases left unmatched: 12. CDR3 sequence: CASSKNLDRVGTEAFF. CDR3 sequence (DNA): TGTGCCAGCAGCAAAAACCTGGACAGGGTAGGCACTGAAGCTTTCTTT.

V usage is TRBV6-1 and J usage is TRBJ2-6; unclear D gene. Germline-derived CDR1 and CDR2 are MNHNS and SASEGT. CDR3 length: 16 amino acids. V lost 4 bases and J 0 bases, leaving 10 bases between the germline ends. The CDR3: CASSGRLYSGANVLTF. CDR3 in DNA: TGTGCCAGCAGTGGAAGATTGTACTCTGGGGCCAACGTCCTGACTTTC.

DNA for the CDR3: TGTGCCAGCAGTGGACAAGTTGAAGCTTTCTTT. Its translation: CASSGQVEAFF. The genes are TRBV2 and TRBJ1-1; D gene unclear. Trimming pared 4 bases from V and 7 bases from J, leaving 7 bases between. The CDR3 extends over 11 amino acids. Germline V lookup: CDR1 SNHLY, CDR2 FYNNEI.

The chain joins TRBV6-5 to TRBJ2-5; 8 positions match TRBD1. Germline values: CDR1 MNHEY, CDR2 SVGAGI. With V trimmed by 4 bases and J by 0 bases, 7 bases remained unmatched. There are 16 residues in the CDR3. The CDR3 here is CASSSRDRKHQETQYF. The DNA of the CDR3 is TGTGCCAGCAGTTCCCGGGACAGGAAACACCAAGAGACCCAGTACTTC.

This sequence joins TRBV28 and TRBJ2-7; D may be TRBD1 or TRBD2 (7 bases each). The CDR3 spans 15 residues. CDR1 MDHEN and CDR2 SYDVKM come from the germline V gene. V lost 6 bases and J 3 bases, leaving 18 bases between the germline ends. The chain's CDR3 is CASSRGQGGLYEQYF. DNA for the CDR3: TGTGCCAGCAGCCGCGGGCAGGGGGGGCTCTACGAGCAGTACTTC.

This chain joins TRBV6-6 and TRBJ2-7, with D possibly being TRBD1 (5 bases). The CDR3 is 12 residues long. The germline V and J ends were trimmed by 2 bases and 4 bases, with 6 bases remaining between them. The germline gives CDR1 MNHNY, CDR2 SVGAGI (reference sequence). The CDR3 region has the DNA TGTGCCAGCAGTTACCGACAGTACGAGCAGTACTTC. It is translated as CASSYRQYEQYF.

V and J are TRBV7-2 and TRBJ2-7; D gene uncertain. This CDR3 region has 14 residues. Germline V gene sequence: CDR1 SGHTA, CDR2 FQGNSA. The V gene lost 7 bases and the J gene lost 4 bases, with 17 bases spanning the gap. The CDR3 is CASTSEPGKYEQYF. CDR3 nucleotide sequence: TGTGCCAGCACGAGCGAACCAGGAAAGTACGAGCAGTACTTC.

In the case of this clone: Other nucleotide sequences in the sample specify the same CDR3. This rearrangement joins TRBV4-1 to TRBJ2-7; perhaps TRBD2 as D (6 bases). The CDR3 is 13 amino acids. V was trimmed by 0 bases and J by 3 bases, leaving 6 bases between them. The germline V gene encodes CDR1 MGHRA and CDR2 YSYEKL. CDR3 nucleotide sequence: TGCGCCAGCAGCCAAGAGGAGGGCTACGAGCAGTACTTC. It yields the protein CASSQEEGYEQYF.